The TCR beta chain under discussion was sequenced for a study of T-cell reconstitution after alpha-beta-depleted transplantation in children. Unique molecular identifiers featured in how the TCRbeta library was prepared. One entry per CDR3 protein results from TCRdb running MiXCR on the PCR reads. The sample contains about 540,000 distinct CDR3 sequences, about 18% of which appear only once. With 6 bases clipped from V and 0 bases from J, the junction kept 3 bases outside the gene matches. Germline V lookup: CDR1 SNHLY, CDR2 FYNNEI. The CDR3 covers 15 residues. The sequencing here drew on PBMCs from the stem cell graft donor, taken from the stem cell graft. The receptor comes from a human donor who donated a stem cell graft to a child with acute lymphoblastic leukemia. V usage is TRBV2 and J usage is TRBJ2-5, with 11 nucleotides matching TRBD1. The CDR3 reads CASRGQGEYQETQYF. In DNA, the CDR3 is TGTGCCAGCAGGGGACAGGGGGAGTACCAAGAGACCCAGTACTTC.